The rows below give T cell receptor beta chains drawn from one sample of a study of blood T cell repertoires in COVID-19. TCRdb's table, derived via immunoSEQ multiplex PCR, lists solely in-frame clones and lacks some. The table records roughly 180,000 clones, 70% to 80% of them present only once. Sequenced sample: peripheral blood. These receptors all stem from a woman aged 50 to 65 with active or convalescent COVID-19. CDR3s include the opening cysteine and the closing phenylalanine or tryptophan. The order of the fields is J gene, clone size, D gene, V gene, CDR3 DNA, CDR3 protein. A D gene is named only where the DNA matches it firmly. The size field is filled for only some rows; it gives once, few, many or a size class.

>TRBJ2-4|-|-|TRBV6-6
TGTGCCAGCAGTTACACGCACGAGATTCAGTACTTC
CASSYTHEIQYF
>TRBJ1-1|once|TRBD1|TRBV29-1
TGCAGCGCCGAGACAGGGATGGTGAACACTGAAGCTTTCTTT
CSAETGMVNTEAFF
>TRBJ2-2|few|TRBD2|TRBV11-2
TGTGCCAGCAGCATGGGACTAGCGGCGAACACCGGGGAGCTGTTTTTT
CASSMGLAANTGELFF
>TRBJ2-7|-|TRBD2|TRBV5-1
TGCGCCAGCAGCTTTACTAGCGATCTGAGCTCCTACGAGCAGTACTTC
CASSFTSDLSSYEQYF
>TRBJ2-3|-|-|TRBV7-9
TGTGCCAGCAGCTTTATGAGAGATACGCAGTATTTT
CASSFMRDTQYF
>TRBJ1-2|-|TRBD1|TRBV30
TGTGCCTGGAGTGTATACAGGGGGCTTGGTGGCTACACCTTC
CAWSVYRGLGGYTF
>TRBJ1-1|-|TRBD1|TRBV3-1/TRBV3-2
TGTGCCAGCAGCCAACGGGACAGGGGAAAGGGGGAAGCTTTCTTT
CASSQRDRGKGEAFF
>TRBJ1-6|-|TRBD1|TRBV2
TGTGCCAGCAACTCCCAACAGGGGAGCTATAATTCACCCCTCCACTTT
CASNSQQGSYNSPLHF
>TRBJ1-6|few|-|TRBV5-1
TGCGCCAGCAGCTTGAATGTAGGGGGTAATTCACCCCTCCACTTT
CASSLNVGGNSPLHF
>TRBJ1-1|-|TRBD1|TRBV7-2
TGTGCCAGCAGGCCAGGGGGTCTGAACACTGAAGCTTTCTTT
CASRPGGLNTEAFF
>TRBJ1-6|-|TRBD1|TRBV7-2
TGTGCCAGCAGCCTGGGACAGACTAATTCACCCCTCCACTTT
CASSLGQTNSPLHF
>TRBJ2-1|few|-|TRBV7-9
TGTGCCACCCTAATAGGGAGCTCCTACAATGAGCAGTTCTTC
CATLIGSSYNEQFF
>TRBJ1-3|few|-|TRBV30
TGTGCCTGGAGGAGAGGATACACCATATATTTT
CAWRRGYTIYF
>TRBJ2-3|-|-|TRBV7-8
TGTGCCAGCACCACCGGAAATAGGGGGGGGACAGATACGCAGTATTTT
CASTTGNRGGTDTQYF
>TRBJ1-6|-|-|TRBV5-6
TGTGCCAGCAGCTTATATTTTTATAATTCACCCCTCCACTTT
CASSLYFYNSPLHF
>TRBJ1-2|-|TRBD1|TRBV5-1
TGCGCCAGCAGCTCGGGCGGACAGGGAGCCTATGGCTACACCTTC
CASSSGGQGAYGYTF
>TRBJ1-1|-|-|TRBV6-5
TGTGCCAGCAGTTACTCGAACGGGATGAACACTGAAGCTTTCTTT
CASSYSNGMNTEAFF
>TRBJ1-6|-|-|TRBV7-9
TGTGCCAGCAGCTTAGCCGTGCAGGGGAATTCACCCCTCCACTTT
CASSLAVQGNSPLHF
>TRBJ2-3|-|TRBD2|TRBV24-1
TGTGCCACCAGTGATGGGGGGGGAAGTTACACAGATACGCAGTATTTT
CATSDGGGSYTDTQYF
>TRBJ1-5|-|TRBD1|TRBV30
TGTGCCTGCAACAGGGGGAATCAGCCCCAGCATTTT
CACNRGNQPQHF
>TRBJ2-7|-|TRBD2|TRBV3-1/TRBV3-2
TGTGCCAGCAGCCAAGTTGGGGAGGGAACCTACGAGCAGTACTTC
CASSQVGEGTYEQYF
>TRBJ2-1|few|-|TRBV7-2
TGTGCCAGCAGCCCCCGGGTGCAGCAGTTCTTC
CASSPRVQQFF
>TRBJ2-7|-|-|TRBV4-2
TGTGCCAGCAGCCAAGGAGGAACTCAAGCTAGCTACGAGCAGTACTTC
CASSQGGTQASYEQYF
>TRBJ2-5|-|-|TRBV5-1
TGCGCCAGCAGCTTGATCCCTCAAGAGACCCAGTACTTC
CASSLIPQETQYF
>TRBJ2-6|-|-|TRBV6-5
TGTGCCACAGGGGCGCCCGGGGCCAACGTCCTGACTTTC
CATGAPGANVLTF
>TRBJ2-7|-|TRBD1|TRBV19
TGTGCCAGTAGTATAGAACCAGGGGGCCCATACGAGCAGTACTTC
CASSIEPGGPYEQYF
>TRBJ2-1|-|TRBD1|TRBV6-5
TGTGCCAGCAGCCGGACAGGGGATTACAATGAGCAGTTCTTC
CASSRTGDYNEQFF
>TRBJ2-3|-|TRBD2|TRBV30
TGTGCCTGGAGTGTGGGGAGCGGGAGTGCAGATACGCAGTATTTT
CAWSVGSGSADTQYF
>TRBJ1-3|-|TRBD1|TRBV7-9
TGTGCCAGCAGCTTGGGACAGGGGAACACCATATATTTT
CASSLGQGNTIYF
>TRBJ2-3|-|-|TRBV21-1
TGTGCCAGCAGCAAAAGACGGACTAGCACAGATACGCAGTATTTT
CASSKRRTSTDTQYF
>TRBJ2-1|few|TRBD2|TRBV4-3
TGCGCCAGCAGCCAAGATACAGCGGGGGCCCGCTACAATGAGCAGTTCTTC
CASSQDTAGARYNEQFF
>TRBJ2-7|-|TRBD1|TRBV6-5
TGTGCCAGCAGTTACTCCGGGACAGGGGTTGTATACGAGCAGTACTTC
CASSYSGTGVVYEQYF
>TRBJ1-2|-|TRBD1|TRBV6-5
TGTGCCAGCAGCCGGGGGACAGGGTGGGCCTATGGCTACACCTTC
CASSRGTGWAYGYTF
>TRBJ2-5|-|-|TRBV18
TGTGCCAGCTCAAAAATGGGAGCGGAGACCCAGTACTTC
CASSKMGAETQYF
>TRBJ2-7|-|-|TRBV14
TGTGCCAGCAGCCAGAGGTTACGGGAGCAGTACTTC
CASSQRLREQYF
>TRBJ2-7|-|-|TRBV6-5
TGTGCCAGCAGTTACTCGCACTCCAGGGGCGAGCAGTACTTC
CASSYSHSRGEQYF
>TRBJ1-1|-|-|TRBV3-1/TRBV3-2
TGTGCCAGCAGCCCCCTCGGGCAGGGTAGGATGGCTTTCTTT
CASSPLGQGRMAFF
>TRBJ2-5|-|TRBD2|TRBV5-1
TGCGCCAGCAGAAGCGGGAGTGAGACCCAGTACTTC
CASRSGSETQYF
>TRBJ2-1|-|TRBD2|TRBV4-3
TGCGCCAGCAGCCCCGGACTAGCGGGGGTTGTTGAGCAGTTCTTC
CASSPGLAGVVEQFF
>TRBJ1-2|-|TRBD1|TRBV29-1
TGCAGCGCTGGGACAGCGGCCTATGGCTACACCTTC
CSAGTAAYGYTF
>TRBJ2-4|-|-|TRBV3-1/TRBV3-2
TGTGCCAGCAGCTACCAAGGGGGTAGGGACGGCCAGTACTTC
CASSYQGGRDGQYF
>TRBJ2-7|few|TRBD1|TRBV27
TGTGCCAGCAGTTTCTCCGGGACAGGGAGGGAGCAGTACTTC
CASSFSGTGREQYF
>TRBJ2-3|-|TRBD1|TRBV5-4
TGTGCCAGCAGCTTCTGGGACAGGGACAGCACAGATACGCAGTATTTT
CASSFWDRDSTDTQYF
>TRBJ1-2|-|-|TRBV19
TGTGCCAGTAGTATACTCCCCCGTGGAGGGTATGGCTACACCTTC
CASSILPRGGYGYTF
>TRBJ2-7|-|-|TRBV28
TGTGCCAGCAGTTTATTCGGGAGTAGCTCCTACGAGCAGTACTTC
CASSLFGSSSYEQYF
>TRBJ2-3|-|TRBD1|TRBV7-2
TGTGCCAGCAGCTTTCGGACAGGGGGCGCAACAGATACGCAGTATTTT
CASSFRTGGATDTQYF
>TRBJ2-2|-|-|TRBV19
TGTGCCAGTAGTATTCACGGGGTACCGGGGGAGCTGTTTTTT
CASSIHGVPGELFF
>TRBJ2-5|-|TRBD1|TRBV7-2
TGTGCCAGCAGGCCACAGGGGGCGGAGACCCAGTACTTC
CASRPQGAETQYF
>TRBJ2-5|-|TRBD1|TRBV18
TGTGCCAGCTCACCAAGGGGACAGGGAAGAGAGACCCAGTACTTC
CASSPRGQGRETQYF
>TRBJ2-3|few|-|TRBV11-3
TGTGCCAGCAGCTTGGAGGGCGGGACAGATACGCAGTATTTT
CASSLEGGTDTQYF
>TRBJ2-7|-|TRBD2|TRBV30
TGTGCCTGGAGGCGGGGACTAGCGGAGTCCTACGAGCAGTACTTC
CAWRRGLAESYEQYF
>TRBJ2-7|once|-|TRBV6-1
TGTGCCAGCAGTGAGGGGTCAGGGGCTGCCTACGAGCAGTACTTC
CASSEGSGAAYEQYF
>TRBJ1-2|-|TRBD1|TRBV5-6
TGTGCCAGCAGCCCCGGACAGGGCTTCTATGGCTACACCTTC
CASSPGQGFYGYTF
>TRBJ2-2|few|-|TRBV4-3
TGCGCCAGCAGCGACAGGGTAGCGGCGAACACCGGGGAGCTGTTTTTT
CASSDRVAANTGELFF
>TRBJ2-7|-|TRBD2|TRBV24-1
TGTGCCACCAGTGATTTGCAAAGCCCACTAGCGGGAAGGAACTACGAGCAGTACTTC
CATSDLQSPLAGRNYEQYF